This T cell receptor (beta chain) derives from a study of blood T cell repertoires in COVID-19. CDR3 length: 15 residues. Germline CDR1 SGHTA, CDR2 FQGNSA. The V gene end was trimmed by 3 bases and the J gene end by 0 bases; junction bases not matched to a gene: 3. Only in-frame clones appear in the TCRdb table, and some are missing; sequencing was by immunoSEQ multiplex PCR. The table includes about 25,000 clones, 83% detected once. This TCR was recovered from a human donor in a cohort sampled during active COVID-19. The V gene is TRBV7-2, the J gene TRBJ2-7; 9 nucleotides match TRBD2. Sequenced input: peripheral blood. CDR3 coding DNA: TGTGCCAGCAGCTTGGGTAGCGGGAGCTCCTACGAGCAGTACTTC. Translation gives CASSLGSGSSYEQYF. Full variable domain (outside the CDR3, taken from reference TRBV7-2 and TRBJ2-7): GAGVSQSPSNKVTEKGKDVELRCDPISGHTALYWYRQSLGQGLEFLIYFQGNSAPDKSGLPSDRFSAERTGGSVSTLTIQRTQQEDSAVYLCASSLGSGSSYEQYFGPGTRLTVT.